This record covers a single TCR beta chain. The antigen is undetermined. One end of the junction does not line up with germline, which may come from a read error. The entry originates in a study of a mutant IDH1 vaccine in newly diagnosed glioma. Across the study: In some groups vaccination began 4-6 weeks post-radiotherapy; others received it with temozolomide. Beforehand, treatment had been radiotherapy, temozolomide, or both; the majority received both.

Study-wide points: Changes in the top peripheral T cell clonotypes seemingly had no bearing on pseudoprogression.

Time point meaning: week 5, during vaccination. What each vaccine dose contained was 300 ug of mutant IDH1 20-mer peptide, accompanied by topical imiquimod. Measured with immunoSEQ multiplex PCR; TCRdb has only the in-frame clones, and not every one. The sample holds roughly 50,000 clones, approximately 80% seen once. The clonotype was recovered from a woman between 18 and 29 years old with glioma. Some clones in this sample may be carry-over from other donors' samples. The sample in question was PBMCs, obtained from a glioma patient whose treatment included an IDH1 peptide vaccine.

CDR3 residues: CASSSPRGDRTDMQYF. The CDR3 coding sequence is TGTGCCAGCAGCTCCCCGAGGGGCGACCGCACAGATATGCAGTATTTT. The chain couples TRBV7-8 to TRBJ2-3; D may match TRBD1 or TRBD2 (5 bases each). Germline V gives CDR1 SGHVS, CDR2 FQNEAQ. There are 16 residues in the CDR3.